These 6 T cell receptor beta chains were all obtained from the same sample, sequenced in a study of molecular identifiers for immune sequencing clone quantification. TCRdb independently ran MiXCR on the PCR reads; one entry per CDR3 protein. This sample has some 320,000 distinct CDR3 sequences, with over 20% found just once. Source material: naive CD8+ T cells from blood, with Jurkat cell RNA spiked in. Stated subset: FACS-sorted CD8+CD4-CCR7+CD45RA+ naive T cells. These receptors all stem from a human donor in good health. Some libraries in this study had Jurkat cell RNA spiked in.

This clonotype was seen a handful of times. CDR3 DNA sequence: TGTGCCAGCAGCTCTCTCCGAGGGGGACAGGGGCTGGCGGGAACCTACAATGAGCAGTTCTTC. Amino acid sequence: CASSSLRGGQGLAGTYNEQFF. The rearrangement joins TRBV7-9 to TRBJ2-1; 10 bases are a match to TRBD1. Per the germline V gene, CDR1 is SEHNR and CDR2 is FQNEAQ (reference sequence). The CDR3 extends over 21 amino acids. V lost 4 bases and J lost 2; bases outside the gene matches: 20.

The chain joins TRBV3-1 to TRBJ2-3; perhaps D is TRBD1 or TRBD2 (5 bases each). CDR1 and CDR2 (germline): LGHDT, YNNKEL (reference sequence). CDR3 length: 15 amino acids. V lost 5 bases, J lost 1 base, and 13 bases lay in between. The CDR3 loop is CASSNQRDGTDTQYF. For the CDR3, the DNA is TGTGCCAGCAGCAATCAACGGGACGGCACAGATACGCAGTATTTT.

This clonotype has a count of ten or more. The rearrangement links TRBV12-3 or TRBV12-4 to TRBJ2-3; D unclear. The CDR3 has 14 residues. V was clipped by 2 bases and J by 0 bases, with 6 bases between them. CDR3 sequence: CASSLHTSTDTQYF. The CDR3 DNA follows: TGTGCCAGCAGTTTACATACTAGCACAGATACGCAGTATTTT.

This clonotype was observed a few times. The chain employs TRBV6-6 and TRBJ2-1; the D gene is possibly TRBD2 (7 bases). This CDR3 has 15 amino acids. V lost 1 base and J 8 bases, leaving 15 bases between the germline ends. The germline CDR1 and CDR2 sequences are MNHNY and SVGAGI (reference sequence). CDR3 in DNA: TGTGCCAGCAGTTACTACTCAGGGGAGGGCCATGAGCAGTTCTTC. It specifies CASSYYSGEGHEQFF.

This sequence joins TRBV29-1 and TRBJ2-7; unclear D gene. The CDR3 extends over 15 amino acids. The germline V and J ends were trimmed by 5 bases and 0 bases, with 17 bases remaining between them. CDR1 SQVTM and CDR2 ANQGSEA come from the germline V gene. CDR3 coding DNA: TGCAGCGTTCAAGCAAAGGACCGGGCCTCCTACGAGCAGTACTTC. Protein product: CSVQAKDRASYEQYF.

This clonotype was observed a handful of times. J is TRBJ2-2 and V is TRBV5-6; D is perhaps TRBD1 (6 bases). The CDR3 is made up of 14 amino acids. V shed 4 bases and J shed 0 bases, with 7 bases lying between them. Germline-derived CDR1 and CDR2 are SGHDT and YYEEEE. The CDR3 DNA sequence: TGTGCCAGCAGCGAGGGGGCGAACACCGGGGAGCTGTTTTTT. Protein: CASSEGANTGELFF.